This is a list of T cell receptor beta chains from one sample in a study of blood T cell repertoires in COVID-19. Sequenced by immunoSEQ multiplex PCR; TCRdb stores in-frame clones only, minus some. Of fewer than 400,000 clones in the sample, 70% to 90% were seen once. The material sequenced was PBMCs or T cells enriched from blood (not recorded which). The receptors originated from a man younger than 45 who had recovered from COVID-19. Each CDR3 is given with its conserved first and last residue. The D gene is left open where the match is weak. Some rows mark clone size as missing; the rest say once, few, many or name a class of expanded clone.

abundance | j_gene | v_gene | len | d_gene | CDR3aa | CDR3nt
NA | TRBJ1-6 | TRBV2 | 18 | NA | CASSGATGRSLYNSPLHF | TGTGCCAGCAGTGGGGCAACAGGTCGCTCACTCTATAATTCACCCCTCCACTTT
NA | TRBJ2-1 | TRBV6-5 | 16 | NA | CASSYPSAGSYNEQFF | TGTGCCAGCAGTTACCCGTCCGCCGGCTCCTACAATGAGCAGTTCTTC
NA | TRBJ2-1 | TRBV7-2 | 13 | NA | CASSTSGQREQFF | TGTGCCAGCAGCACCTCCGGACAGCGTGAGCAGTTCTTC
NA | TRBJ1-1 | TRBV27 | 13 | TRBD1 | CASSFDRVTEAFF | TGTGCCAGCAGTTTCGACAGGGTTACTGAAGCTTTCTTT
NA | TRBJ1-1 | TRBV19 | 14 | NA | CASSTQETNTEAFF | TGTGCCAGTAGTACACAGGAAACGAACACTGAAGCTTTCTTT
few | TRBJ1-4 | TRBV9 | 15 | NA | CASSVAEGRGEKLFF | TGTGCCAGCAGCGTAGCCGAGGGGAGGGGGGAAAAACTGTTTTTT
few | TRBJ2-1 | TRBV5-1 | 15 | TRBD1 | CASSEHGQGVDEQFF | TGCGCCAGCAGCGAACACGGACAGGGAGTCGATGAGCAGTTCTTC
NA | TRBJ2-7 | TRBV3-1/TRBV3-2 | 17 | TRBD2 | CASSGALGLAGGPGQYF | TGTGCCAGCAGCGGTGCATTGGGACTAGCGGGAGGGCCCGGGCAGTACTTC
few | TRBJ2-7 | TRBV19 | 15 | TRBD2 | CASSRLAGGAYEQYF | TGTGCCAGTAGCCGACTAGCGGGAGGAGCCTACGAGCAGTACTTC
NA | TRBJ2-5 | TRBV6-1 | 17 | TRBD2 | CASSEGKTSGHQETQYF | TGTGCCAGCAGTGAAGGCAAAACTAGCGGACACCAAGAGACCCAGTACTTC
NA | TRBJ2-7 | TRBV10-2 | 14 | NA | CASRLPGQLYEQYF | TGCGCCAGCAGACTCCCGGGACAACTCTACGAGCAGTACTTC
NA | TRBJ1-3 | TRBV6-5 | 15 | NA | CASSLDNSSGNTIYF | TGTGCCAGCAGTCTCGACAATAGCTCTGGAAACACCATATATTTT
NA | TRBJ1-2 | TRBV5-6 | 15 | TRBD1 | CASSAPGQSRYGYTF | TGTGCCAGCAGCGCACCGGGACAGAGCCGCTATGGCTACACCTTC
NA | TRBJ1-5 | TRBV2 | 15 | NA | CASRDSQGPIQPQHF | TGTGCCAGCAGGGACTCACAGGGCCCCATTCAGCCCCAGCATTTT
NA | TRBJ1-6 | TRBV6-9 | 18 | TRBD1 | CASSRRTGAYRWNSPLHF | TGTGCCAGCAGTCGCCGGACAGGAGCTTATCGTTGGAATTCACCCCTCCACTTT
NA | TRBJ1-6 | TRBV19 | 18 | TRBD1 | CASSPTRDSLYYNSPLHF | TGTGCCAGTAGTCCCACCCGGGACAGCCTCTACTATAATTCACCCCTCCACTTT
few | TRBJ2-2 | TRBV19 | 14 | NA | CASRGPRDTGELFF | TGTGCCAGTAGAGGACCCAGGGACACCGGGGAGCTGTTTTTT
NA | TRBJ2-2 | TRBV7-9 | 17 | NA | CASSLPPGVPNTGELFF | TGTGCCAGCAGCTTACCCCCAGGGGTCCCGAACACCGGGGAGCTGTTTTTT
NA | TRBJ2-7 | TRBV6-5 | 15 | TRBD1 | CASSPGTGSSYEQYF | TGTGCCAGCAGTCCCGGGACAGGGAGCTCCTACGAGCAGTACTTC
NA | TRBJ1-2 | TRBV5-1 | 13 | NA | CASSLSGYDGYTF | TGCGCCAGCAGCTTGTCAGGGTACGATGGCTACACCTTC
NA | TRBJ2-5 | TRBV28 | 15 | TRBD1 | CASSSRDSPQETQYF | TGTGCCAGCAGTAGCCGGGACAGCCCCCAAGAGACCCAGTACTTC
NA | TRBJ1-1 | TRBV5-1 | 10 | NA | CASSLGQTFF | TGCGCCAGCAGCTTGGGTCAGACTTTCTTT
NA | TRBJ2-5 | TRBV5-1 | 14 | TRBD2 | CASKGVAGAETQYF | TGCGCCAGCAAAGGCGTAGCGGGGGCTGAGACCCAGTACTTC
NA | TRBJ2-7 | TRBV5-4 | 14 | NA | CASSSGVSSYEQYF | TGTGCCAGCAGCTCCGGAGTAAGCTCCTACGAGCAGTACTTC
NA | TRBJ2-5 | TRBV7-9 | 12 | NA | CASSPPVQTQYF | TGTGCCAGCAGCCCTCCTGTCCAGACCCAGTACTTC
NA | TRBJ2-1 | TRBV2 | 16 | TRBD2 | CASSASHSGGYNEQFF | TGTGCCAGCAGTGCGTCCCATAGCGGGGGTTACAATGAGCAGTTCTTC
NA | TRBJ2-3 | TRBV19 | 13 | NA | CASSSLRSDTQYF | TGTGCCAGTAGCTCCCTCCGTTCGGATACGCAGTATTTT
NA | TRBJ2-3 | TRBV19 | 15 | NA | CASRGTSAGTDTQYF | TGTGCCAGTAGGGGGACTTCCGCGGGCACAGATACGCAGTATTTT
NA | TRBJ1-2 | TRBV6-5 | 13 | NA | CASTLDTNYGYTF | TGTGCCAGCACCCTCGACACAAACTATGGCTACACCTTC
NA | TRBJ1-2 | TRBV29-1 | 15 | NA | CSVEGSYGVEGGYTF | TGCAGCGTTGAAGGGTCGTATGGGGTAGAGGGTGGCTACACCTTC